A selection of T cell receptor beta chains follows, all from one sample in a study of beta chain features in type 1 diabetes. Produced via immunoSEQ multiplex PCR; TCRdb's table is partial and in-frame only. Of about 180,000 clones in the sample, approximately 13% were seen once. Material for sequencing was central memory CD4+ T cells from blood. All receptors come from a woman between 18 and 30 years old in good health. Each CDR3 is given with its conserved first and last residue. Fields, in order: CDR3 protein, CDR3 length, V gene, J gene.

CDR3: CASSSRGGTGGYEQYF
length: 16
V: TRBV7-9
J: TRBJ2-7

CDR3: CASSSSSTGSSRQPQHF
length: 17
V: TRBV27
J: TRBJ1-5

CDR3: CASSPREQGFNYGYTF
length: 16
V: TRBV9
J: TRBJ1-2

CDR3: CASSGLYEQYF
length: 11
V: TRBV6-1
J: TRBJ2-7

CDR3: CSVVTGAGGEQYF
length: 13
V: TRBV29-1
J: TRBJ2-7

CDR3: CASNQREAEDTQYF
length: 14
V: TRBV9
J: TRBJ2-3

CDR3: CASSFTGANEKLFF
length: 14
V: TRBV11-2
J: TRBJ1-4

CDR3: CASSLGTGGRTDTQYF
length: 16
V: TRBV7-9
J: TRBJ2-3

CDR3: CSVDPGNGYTF
length: 11
V: TRBV29-1
J: TRBJ1-2

CDR3: CASSPGRSNQPQHF
length: 14
V: TRBV7-9
J: TRBJ1-5

CDR3: CASSFLTSGGGDTQYF
length: 16
V: TRBV11-2
J: TRBJ2-3

CDR3: CASRTRQGANQPQHF
length: 15
V: TRBV19
J: TRBJ1-5

CDR3: CASSLAEGAQGYTF
length: 14
V: TRBV7-8
J: TRBJ1-2

CDR3: CASSLSGADYGYTF
length: 14
V: TRBV5-6
J: TRBJ1-2

CDR3: CASHVASQPQHF
length: 12
V: TRBV28
J: TRBJ1-5

CDR3: CASSSRTAHYGYTF
length: 14
V: TRBV7-2
J: TRBJ1-2

CDR3: CASSTGQESTEAFF
length: 14
V: TRBV19
J: TRBJ1-1

CDR3: CASSQVDPGKLEAFF
length: 15
V: TRBV4-1
J: TRBJ1-1

CDR3: CASSLAGVGTGELFF
length: 15
V: TRBV5-5
J: TRBJ2-2

CDR3: CASGGTGGLARAFF
length: 14
V: TRBV7-9
J: TRBJ1-1

CDR3: CASSLESSGRLVTQYF
length: 16
V: TRBV5-1
J: TRBJ2-5

CDR3: CAWSPPPRGYTF
length: 12
V: TRBV30
J: TRBJ1-2

CDR3: CASSEATGNYGYTF
length: 14
V: TRBV13
J: TRBJ1-2

CDR3: CASSLVREGTEAFF
length: 14
V: TRBV7-2
J: TRBJ1-1

CDR3: CASRKGEGTEAFF
length: 13
V: TRBV2
J: TRBJ1-1

CDR3: CASSQDSRGGNTGELFF
length: 17
V: TRBV4-1
J: TRBJ2-2

CDR3: CASSQSTARGEKLFF
length: 15
V: TRBV18
J: TRBJ1-4

CDR3: CASSLGVSGDTDTQYF
length: 16
V: TRBV7-2
J: TRBJ2-3

CDR3: CSVDGDRRSNEQFF
length: 14
V: TRBV29-1
J: TRBJ2-1

CDR3: CASSPPFRYGNEQFF
length: 15
V: TRBV7-9
J: TRBJ2-1

CDR3: CASSYGGLQETQYF
length: 14
V: TRBV19
J: TRBJ2-5

CDR3: CASSYSRQHNQPQHF
length: 15
V: TRBV6-5
J: TRBJ1-5

CDR3: CASSVRSINTGELFF
length: 15
V: TRBV9
J: TRBJ2-2

CDR3: CASSHLLAGGNTGELFF
length: 17
V: TRBV5-4
J: TRBJ2-2

CDR3: CASSQARDRSYGYTF
length: 15
V: TRBV7-9
J: TRBJ1-2

CDR3: CSVRGLASHEQYF
length: 13
V: TRBV29-1
J: TRBJ2-7

CDR3: CASSLQGQNTEAFF
length: 14
V: TRBV18
J: TRBJ1-1

CDR3: CASALEDQPQHF
length: 12
V: TRBV11-2
J: TRBJ1-5

CDR3: CASSLTTVGEKLFF
length: 14
V: TRBV7-9
J: TRBJ1-4

CDR3: CASRATGRKNIQYF
length: 14
V: TRBV6-1
J: TRBJ2-4

CDR3: CASSRTAYTEAFF
length: 13
V: TRBV6-5
J: TRBJ1-1

CDR3: CAWVLSGRPYEQYF
length: 14
V: TRBV30
J: TRBJ2-7

CDR3: CASSLQGDSNQPQHF
length: 15
V: TRBV18
J: TRBJ1-5

CDR3: CASSPRVMDEQYF
length: 13
V: TRBV6-6
J: TRBJ2-7

CDR3: CASRSRVRGETQYF
length: 14
V: TRBV27
J: TRBJ2-5

CDR3: CASSSSTDTQYF
length: 12
V: TRBV6-5
J: TRBJ2-3

CDR3: CASSLDRLAGALRFF
length: 15
V: TRBV11-2
J: TRBJ2-1

CDR3: CASSFPGTGKTEAFF
length: 15
V: TRBV28
J: TRBJ1-1

CDR3: CASSSLAANPYEQYF
length: 15
V: TRBV11-2
J: TRBJ2-7

CDR3: CAWREETEAFF
length: 11
V: TRBV30
J: TRBJ1-1

CDR3: CASSLGPASYEQYF
length: 14
V: TRBV7-2
J: TRBJ2-7

CDR3: CASSSGSSGGSYNEQFF
length: 17
V: TRBV5-1
J: TRBJ2-1